The 10 T cell receptor beta chains presented below share a single source sample, sequenced in a study of CD8 T cells in ankylosing spondylitis. The study, taken as a whole, reports: A motif in TCR beta, a set of roughly 8 highly homologous variants, appeared characteristic of ankylosing spondylitis blood.

TCRdb itself ran the 5' RACE reads through MiXCR, one entry per CDR3 protein. Of approximately 520,000 distinct CDR3 sequences in the sample, about 5.4% were seen once. The antigens for these receptors are not known. The sequenced sample consisted of blood, either unsorted or a sorted T cell fraction (not recorded which). All receptors come from a male donor with ankylosing spondylitis.

This clonotype was counted at least ten times. The chain combines TRBV5-1 with TRBJ2-3, with 7 bases matching TRBD2. Germline loops: CDR1 SGHRS, CDR2 YFSETQ. Losses at the gene ends were 0 bases for V and 1 base for J; bases not matched to a gene: 8. The CDR3 runs 17 residues. CDR3 DNA sequence: TGCGCCAGCAGCTTGGGGCCGGCTAGCGGTGGCACAGATACGCAGTATTTT. This codes for CASSLGPASGGTDTQYF.

The sample holds a few counts of this clonotype. The V gene is TRBV20-1, the J gene TRBJ2-4, with 11 nucleotides matching TRBD2. This CDR3 spans 14 amino acids. Per the germline V gene, CDR1 is DFQATT and CDR2 is SNEGSKA (reference sequence). With V trimmed by 4 bases and J by 4 bases, 3 bases remained unmatched. The CDR3: CSATTSGIKNIQYF. The DNA of the CDR3 is TGCAGTGCTACGACTAGCGGGATAAAAAACATTCAGTACTTC.

This clonotype was counted many times. The gene calls are TRBV6-4 and TRBJ2-4, with 8 bases lining up with TRBD1. Losses at the gene ends were 6 bases for V and 7 bases for J; bases not matched to a gene: 5. This CDR3 region has 13 residues. Germline values: CDR1 MRHNA, CDR2 SNTAGT. The CDR3 sequence: CASSARTGNIQYF. The CDR3, as DNA: TGTGCCAGCAGCGCCCGGACAGGGAACATTCAGTACTTC.

At least ten counts were recorded for this clonotype. This chain connects TRBV27 to TRBJ2-1; the D gene is possibly TRBD1 (6 bases). Trimming left V 3 bases short and J 1 base short, with 13 bases between. Germline assignment: CDR1 MNHEY and CDR2 SMNVEV (reference sequence). CDR3 size: 16 residues. The CDR3 is CASSFLGALSYNEQFF. CDR3 bases: TGTGCCAGCAGTTTTTTGGGGGCCCTTTCCTACAATGAGCAGTTCTTC.

This clonotype has ten or more counts. The V call is TRBV5-1, the J call TRBJ2-3; D might be TRBD2 (5 bases). Germline values: CDR1 SGHRS, CDR2 YFSETQ. V was clipped by 4 bases and J by 0 bases, with 12 bases between them. The CDR3 runs 15 residues. The DNA of the CDR3 is TGCGCCAGCAGCCCGAGGGCGGCTAGCACAGATACGCAGTATTTT. This encodes CASSPRAASTDTQYF.

This clonotype was found many times. The chain combines TRBV7-8 with TRBJ2-1, with 8 nucleotides matching TRBD1. Losses at the gene ends were 4 bases for V and 6 bases for J; bases not matched to a gene: 8. CDR3 size: 15 residues. Germline values: CDR1 SGHVS, CDR2 FQNEAQ. This CDR3 reads CASSSRQGRFNEQFF. The CDR3 DNA reads TGTGCCAGCAGCTCCCGACAGGGGAGATTCAATGAGCAGTTCTTC.

Many counts were recorded for this clonotype. CDR3 sequence reads: CASSAPGLNTEAFF. CDR3 sequence (DNA): TGTGCCAGCAGTGCGCCAGGGTTGAACACTGAAGCTTTCTTT. This chain joins TRBV28 and TRBJ1-1, with a possible D match to TRBD1 (5 bases). Between the trimmed V and J ends, which lost 5 bases and 0 bases, there was a span of 10 bases. Germline CDR1 is MDHEN and CDR2 is SYDVKM. This CDR3 contains 14 residues.

At least ten counts were recorded for this clonotype. The chain recombines TRBV4-3 with TRBJ2-7; a possible D gene is TRBD1 (6 bases). Germline-derived CDR1 and CDR2 are LGHNA and YSLEER. V lost 5 bases and J lost 0, with 11 bases in between. This CDR3 contains 14 residues. CDR3 sequence: CASSTGTFSYEQYF. The CDR3 nucleotides read TGCGCCAGCAGCACCGGGACATTCTCCTACGAGCAGTACTTC.

There are many counts of this clonotype. CDR3: CASSFRGGILGANEKLFF. The CDR3 DNA reads as TGTGCCAGCAGCTTCCGCGGGGGGATCCTCGGGGCGAATGAAAAACTGTTTTTT. V usage is TRBV9 and J usage is TRBJ1-4; a possible D gene is TRBD1 (5 bases). Germline V gene data show CDR1 as SGDLS and CDR2 as YYNGEE. The CDR3 loop spans 18 amino acids. The ends were cut back, 4 bases at V and 5 bases at J, with 24 bases in the middle.

This clonotype was seen many times. DNA for the CDR3: TGTGCCAGCTCCCTAGGCGGGTCGCCGTGGCGGGGCTACACCTTC. It is translated as CASSLGGSPWRGYTF. The V gene is TRBV6-1, the J gene TRBJ1-2; D gene uncertain. The V gene lost 8 bases and the J gene lost 8 bases, with 24 bases spanning the gap. The germline V gene has CDR1 MNHNS and CDR2 SASEGT. CDR3 length equals 15 residues.